Below, 28 T cell receptor beta chains from the same sample are listed, as sequenced in a study of CD8 T cells in ankylosing spondylitis. Regarding the study as a whole: Among TCR beta sequences, a motif of several highly homologous variants appeared characteristic of ankylosing spondylitis blood.

Which antigens these TCRs recognize remains unknown. In TCRdb, the 5' RACE reads were re-called with MiXCR into one record per CDR3 protein. This table has over 400,000 distinct CDR3 sequences, roughly 26% appearing once. Sequencing input: blood, either unsorted or a sorted T cell fraction (not recorded which). These receptors all stem from a male donor with ankylosing spondylitis.

The V and J genes are TRBV10-3 and TRBJ2-1, with TRBD2 matching over 11 bases. Germline V gene lookup returns CDR1 ENHRY and CDR2 SYGVKD. V trimming: 4 bases; J trimming: 5 bases; junction bases outside the gene matches: 10. The CDR3 runs 17 residues. The CDR3 DNA follows: TGTGCCATCAGTGTGGGACTAGCGGCGTCGGCGAACAATGAGCAGTTCTTC. It codes for CAISVGLAASANNEQFF.

This chain connects TRBV5-1 to TRBJ1-4; 7 positions match TRBD1. This CDR3 has 17 residues. V lost 3 bases to trimming and J lost 0 bases; unmatched junction nucleotides: 8. The V gene's germline CDR1 is SGHRS and CDR2 YFSETQ. This chain's CDR3 is CASSSMTGITTNEKLFF. In nucleotides, the CDR3 is TGCGCCAGCAGCTCTATGACAGGGATAACAACTAATGAAAAACTGTTTTTT.

The chain joins TRBV7-8 to TRBJ2-1; 15 bases align to TRBD2. The CDR3 totals 19 residues. Per germline, CDR1 SGHVS and CDR2 FQNEAQ. J was trimmed by 7 bases and V by 5 bases; bases with no gene match: 15. The CDR3 DNA reads as TGTGCCAGCAGCGCAAGCGTTGGACTAGCGGGAGGGCCGTGGAATGAGCAGTTCTTC. It codes for CASSASVGLAGGPWNEQFF.

In this sample, this clonotype turned up a few times. The rearrangement links TRBV5-1 to TRBJ2-7; possibly TRBD2 for D (6 bases). This CDR3 region has 13 residues. Looked up from germline, CDR1 is SGHRS and CDR2 is YFSETQ. V shed 4 bases and J shed 4 bases, with 12 bases lying between them. Here the CDR3 reads CASSRAGGYEQYV. The DNA of the CDR3 is TGCGCCAGCAGCCGGGCTGGAGGGTACGAGCAGTACGTC.

This clonotype appeared a few times. The chain is built from TRBV4-1 and TRBJ2-1, with TRBD1 as a possible D gene (6 bases). The CDR3 spans 15 residues. Germline CDR1 is MGHRA and CDR2 is YSYEKL. V shed 5 bases and J shed 0 bases, with 11 bases lying between them. The CDR3 is CASSGGQFSYNEQFF. CDR3 sequence (DNA): TGCGCCAGCAGCGGAGGACAGTTCTCCTACAATGAGCAGTTCTTC.

This clonotype has just a few counts. This chain joins TRBV7-2 and TRBJ2-1, with 8 bases identical to TRBD2. The CDR3 is 16 amino acids. The J segment lost 0 bases and the V segment lost 3 bases, leaving 4 bases of the junction unmatched. Germline assignment: CDR1 SGHTA and CDR2 FQGNSA. CDR3 coding DNA: TGTGCCAGCAGCTTGTTAGCGGGGTTCTCCTACAATGAGCAGTTCTTC. Residues: CASSLLAGFSYNEQFF.

There are many counts of this clonotype. V is TRBV5-1 and J is TRBJ2-3, with no clear D. Trimming removed 0 bases from V and 6 bases from J, with 14 bases in between. Germline CDR1 reads SGHRS; CDR2 reads YFSETQ. The CDR3 length is 15 residues. The CDR3: CASSLEERVQDTQYF. The CDR3 nucleotides read TGCGCCAGCAGCTTGGAAGAGCGCGTCCAGGATACGCAGTATTTT.

The table lists this clonotype with many counts. The chain carries TRBV5-1 and TRBJ1-1; TRBD1 is a possible D gene (5 bases). This CDR3 is 14 amino acids long. Germline lookup yields CDR1 SGHRS and CDR2 YFSETQ. Trimming took 0 bases from V and 4 from J, leaving 10 bases between them. CDR3 region: CASSLGGGSTEAFF. Here the CDR3 DNA reads TGCGCCAGCAGCTTGGGCGGGGGGTCCACTGAAGCTTTCTTT. Filled out from reference TRBV5-1 and TRBJ1-1, the complete variable domain reads KAGVTQTPRYLIKTRGQQVTLSCSPISGHRSVSWYQQTPGQGLQFLFEYFSETQRNKGNFPGRFSGRQFSNSRSEMNVSTLELGDSALYLCASSLGGGSTEAFFGQGTRLTVV.

The CDR3 loop reads CASSPRGAGEKLFF. In DNA, the CDR3 is TGTGCCAGCAGCCCTCGGGGAGCCGGTGAAAAACTGTTTTTT. The chain combines TRBV12-3 or TRBV12-4 with TRBJ1-4; D is uncertain. The CDR3 runs to 14 residues. V lost 6 bases to trimming and J lost 7 bases, with 15 bases between them.

This clonotype was observed a handful of times. The V and J genes are TRBV2 and TRBJ2-3; 7 nucleotides match TRBD1. CDR3 length equals 15 residues. Germline V gene data show CDR1 as SNHLY and CDR2 as FYNNEI. Trimming cost V 7 bases and J 0 bases; bases outside gene matches: 7. The CDR3 DNA reads TGTGCCAGCACTGCGATGGACAGGAGCACAGATACGCAGTATTTT. It yields the protein CASTAMDRSTDTQYF.

This chain links TRBV28 with TRBJ2-7; D possibly corresponds to TRBD2 (6 bases). The CDR3 is 14 residues long. Trimming took 6 bases from V and 2 from J, leaving 14 bases between them. Germline V gene data show CDR1 as MDHEN and CDR2 as SYDVKM. CDR3 in DNA: TGTGCCAGCAGCGATCCGGGAGTCACCTACGAGCAGTACTTC. Protein: CASSDPGVTYEQYF.

The chain employs TRBV19 and TRBJ1-1; 8 bases agree with TRBD1. The CDR3 contains 14 residues. V dropped 5 bases and J dropped 5; count of bases not matched to a gene: 7. Germline CDR1 LNHDA, CDR2 SQIVND (reference sequence). CDR3 residues: CASSPNRGGTEAFF. CDR3 DNA: TGTGCCAGTAGTCCGAACAGGGGGGGGACTGAAGCTTTCTTT.

The chain has TRBV20-1 and TRBJ2-5; no definite D call. The CDR3 length is 14 residues. Trimming took off 0 bases at V and 5 bases at J, with 13 bases between the two ends. CDR1 is DFQATT, CDR2 SNEGSKA, per germline (reference sequence). The CDR3 DNA reads TGCAGTGCTAGAGATCCGCGCCGACCGGAGACCCAGTACTTC. Amino acid sequence: CSARDPRRPETQYF.

This clonotype has just a few counts. The gene calls are TRBV27 and TRBJ1-5, with 8 bases matching TRBD1. V lost 0 bases to trimming and J lost 5 bases; unmatched junction nucleotides: 9. The CDR3 length is 17 residues. The germline V gene has CDR1 MNHEY and CDR2 SMNVEV (reference sequence). CDR3 coding DNA: TGTGCCAGCAGTTTATCAAGCCCGGACAGGGTTGATCAGCCCCAGCATTTT. This sequence encodes CASSLSSPDRVDQPQHF.

In its sample, this clonotype was seen a few times. The chain uses TRBV7-2 and TRBJ2-1; a weak D match, TRBD2 (6 bases). V dropped 3 bases and J dropped 4 bases, with 10 bases sitting between them. This CDR3 has 14 amino acids. CDR1 and CDR2 from the germline V gene are SGHTA and FQGNSA. In nucleotides, the CDR3 is TGTGCCAGCAGCTTCCGCGGGGTTTACAATGAGCAGTTCTTC. This encodes CASSFRGVYNEQFF.

This chain uses TRBV11-2 with TRBJ2-1; no clear D gene. V lost 0 bases, J lost 3 bases, and 6 bases lay in between. The CDR3 covers 14 residues. In germline, CDR1 is SGHAT, CDR2 FQNNGV. DNA of the CDR3: TGTGCCAGCAGCTTAGAAACGGGCTACAATGAGCAGTTCTTC. The encoded protein is CASSLETGYNEQFF.

A few counts support this clonotype. V gene TRBV6-1 combines with J gene TRBJ2-1; D possibly matches TRBD1 or TRBD2 (7 bases each). V lost 6 bases and J 8 bases, leaving 11 bases between the germline ends. The CDR3 sequence is 12 residues long. In germline, CDR1 is MNHNS, CDR2 SASEGT. As DNA, the CDR3 is TGTGCCAGCAGACAGGGGAGGGATGAGCAGTTCTTC. Translated: CASRQGRDEQFF.

This clonotype was detected many times. V is TRBV11-1 and J is TRBJ2-7, with TRBD2 matching 11 bases. V lost 1 base, J lost 2 bases, and 13 bases stayed unmatched. Looked up from germline, CDR1 is SGHAT and CDR2 is FQDESV (reference sequence). There are 19 residues in the CDR3. The chain's CDR3 is CASSLGGGTSGVSPYEQYF. The CDR3 bases are TGTGCCAGCAGCTTAGGAGGGGGGACTAGCGGCGTTTCCCCCTACGAGCAGTACTTC.

In its sample, this clonotype was seen a few times. This rearrangement joins TRBV7-2 to TRBJ1-3; D remains ambiguous. The CDR3 has 16 residues. Trimming took off 4 bases at V and 0 bases at J, with 13 bases between the two ends. Germline V gene sequence: CDR1 SGHTA, CDR2 FQGNSA. Here the CDR3 reads CASSSPGRVSGNTIYF. CDR3 nucleotides: TGTGCCAGCAGCTCCCCGGGGAGGGTCTCTGGAAACACCATATATTTT.

This clonotype was seen only a few times. V is TRBV18 and J is TRBJ2-7; possible D gene TRBD2, 5 bases. This CDR3 region has 11 residues. Germline CDR1 KGHSH, CDR2 LQKENI. V was clipped by 6 bases and J by 10 bases, with 13 bases between them. Written as DNA, the CDR3 is TGTGCCAGCTCTCCCGGTGACTACCAGTACGTC. Translated: CASSPGDYQYV.

The CDR3 protein is CAIGQGGYEQYV. In DNA, the CDR3 is TGTGCCATAGGACAGGGGGGTTACGAGCAGTACGTC. The V call is TRBV10-3, the J call TRBJ2-7; 10 bases align to TRBD1. The germline CDR1 and CDR2 sequences are ENHRY and SYGVKD. The CDR3 spans 12 residues. Losses at the gene ends were 9 bases for V and 4 bases for J; bases not matched to a gene: 3.

This clonotype was seen ten or more times. The CDR3 region is CASSLQRGGGSTDTQYF. In nucleotides, the CDR3 is TGTGCCAGCAGCCTGCAGCGAGGGGGAGGAAGCACAGATACGCAGTATTTT. This chain joins TRBV7-8 and TRBJ2-3; D tentatively reads TRBD1 or TRBD2 (6 bases each). Germline V gene data show CDR1 as SGHVS and CDR2 as FQNEAQ. The CDR3 has 17 amino acids. The ends were cut back, 5 bases at V and 0 bases at J, with 18 bases in the middle.

The rearrangement uses TRBV2 and TRBJ2-1; 14 nucleotides align to TRBD2. Germline CDR1 and CDR2: SNHLY and FYNNEI. This CDR3 region has 13 residues. J lost 9 bases, V lost 11 bases, and 6 bases had no gene match. The DNA for the CDR3 is TGTGCCGGGGGACTAGCGGGAGTCGGTGAGCAGTTCTTC. Translating gives CAGGLAGVGEQFF.

V is TRBV29-1 and J is TRBJ2-3; unclear D gene. The CDR3 extends over 10 amino acids. Between the trimmed V and J ends, which lost 4 bases and 6 bases, there was a span of 5 bases. Germline loops: CDR1 SQVTM, CDR2 ANQGSEA. The CDR3: CSVGHDTQYF. The CDR3 DNA sequence: TGCAGCGTTGGGCACGATACGCAGTATTTT.

This clonotype was counted once. This rearrangement joins TRBV7-9 to TRBJ2-1, with TRBD2 matching over 7 bases. Germline V gene lookup returns CDR1 SEHNR and CDR2 FQNEAQ (reference sequence). Unmatched junction bases numbered 12, after V lost 5 bases and J lost 8 bases. The CDR3 totals 15 residues. The CDR3 coding sequence is TGTGCCAGCAGCCCCCGGGACTATTTGACCGATGAGCAGTTCTTC. Its translation is CASSPRDYLTDEQFF.

The V and J genes are TRBV20-1 and TRBJ2-3, with TRBD1 identical over 8 bases. The CDR3 sequence is 16 residues long. The J segment lost 0 bases and the V segment lost 0 bases, leaving 5 bases of the junction unmatched. Germline CDR1 DFQATT, CDR2 SNEGSKA (reference sequence). CDR3 in DNA: TGCAGTGCTAGAGATCCGCGGACAGGGAGCACAGATACGCAGTATTTT. Its translation is CSARDPRTGSTDTQYF.

This clonotype has more than one count but fewer than ten. This chain links TRBV6-2 or TRBV6-3 with TRBJ2-5; 8 bases are shared with TRBD2. CDR1 is MNHEY and CDR2 is SVGEGT in the germline V gene. This CDR3 comprises 15 residues. V was clipped by 5 bases and J by 5 bases; unmatched bases: 10. The CDR3 protein is CASSRTGTRGETQYF. The CDR3 region has the DNA TGTGCCAGCAGTCGAACCGGGACTAGAGGGGAGACCCAGTACTTC.

This chain links TRBV5-1 with TRBJ1-1; 7 bases are shared with TRBD1. CDR3 length: 13 residues. With V trimmed by 4 bases and J by 5 bases, 5 bases remained unmatched. Germline values: CDR1 SGHRS, CDR2 YFSETQ. CDR3 coding DNA: TGCGCCAGCAGCATCAGGGGGGAGACTGAAGCTTTCTTT. Its protein product is CASSIRGETEAFF.